Listed here is a single T cell receptor beta chain. The CDR3 is cut off 3 residues early in the read; its end comes from the germline J gene. The data were obtained in a study of T cells in women clearing cervical HPV infection. TCRdb's table, derived via immunoSEQ multiplex PCR, lists solely in-frame clones and lacks some. The table lists fewer than 30,000 clones. Trimming took 3 bases from V and 4 from J, leaving 22 bases between them. CDR1 is SGHTA, CDR2 FQGTGA, per germline. The CDR3 covers 18 residues. V usage is TRBV7-3 and J usage is TRBJ2-1; weak D call: TRBD2 (6 bases). This clonotype was obtained from a woman aged 18 to 69 with a cervical HPV16 infection that either progressed to CIN3+ or cleared (not recorded which). The sample taken for sequencing was blood buffy coat. The chain's CDR3 is CASSLWDPGVKGYNEQFF. The covered CDR3 bases are TGTGCCAGCAGCTTGTGGGATCCGGGAGTCAAGGGGTACAATGAG. The full variable domain, in which reference TRBV7-3 and TRBJ2-1 provide the parts outside the CDR3, is GAGVSQTPSNKVTEKGKYVELRCDPISGHTALYWYRQSLGQGPEFLIYFQGTGAADDSGLPNDRFFAVRPEGSVSTLKIQRTERGDSAVYLCASSLWDPGVKGYNEQFFGPGTRLTVL.